What follows are 20 T cell receptor beta chains derived from one specimen sequenced in a study of cytomegalovirus exposure and HLA in healthy donors. Primers: 60 Vbeta forward and 13 Jbeta reverse. The data were produced by immunoSEQ multiplex PCR, yet TCRdb's version contains in-frame clones alone and is incomplete. Of around 140,000 clones listed, roughly 81% were seen once; the top ten hold around 1.7%. Sequenced sample: PBMCs. These receptors were collected from a female donor in good health and CMV-seronegative.

The chain joins TRBV19 to TRBJ2-3; TRBD2 aligns across 13 bases. Germline CDR1 is LNHDA and CDR2 is SQIVND (reference sequence). This CDR3 is 18 amino acids long. The V segment lost 5 bases and the J segment 3 bases; nucleotides outside the gene matches: 11. The DNA for the CDR3 is TGTGCCAGTAGTCTCCAAGGACTAGCGGGGGTTGGGACAGATACGCAGTATTTT. Protein product: CASSLQGLAGVGTDTQYF.

The V and J genes are TRBV5-1 and TRBJ2-1; tentatively, D is TRBD2 (5 bases). CDR1 SGHRS and CDR2 YFSETQ come from the germline V gene. V lost 0 bases to trimming and J lost 8 bases, with 18 bases between them. This CDR3 spans 16 amino acids. CDR3 nucleotide sequence: TGCGCCAGCAGCTTGGGAAGAGCGGACCGAACGGATGAGCAGTTCTTC. This gives the protein CASSLGRADRTDEQFF. The complete variable domain, with remaining parts taken from reference TRBV5-1 and TRBJ2-1, reads KAGVTQTPRYLIKTRGQQVTLSCSPISGHRSVSWYQQTPGQGLQFLFEYFSETQRNKGNFPGRFSGRQFSNSRSEMNVSTLELGDSALYLCASSLGRADRTDEQFFGPGTRLTVL.

This chain joins TRBV27 and TRBJ2-1; tentatively, D is TRBD1 (5 bases). The CDR3 runs to 14 residues. Germline V gives CDR1 MNHEY, CDR2 SMNVEV (reference sequence). V lost 8 bases, J lost 0 bases, and 11 bases lay in between. The CDR3 DNA follows: TGTGCCAGCTCGGACAAAAGCTCCTACAATGAGCAGTTCTTC. This translates into CASSDKSSYNEQFF.

V is TRBV15 and J is TRBJ2-5; tentative D call: TRBD2 (6 bases). The CDR3 loop spans 15 amino acids. Germline V gene data show CDR1 as LNHNV and CDR2 as YYDKDF (reference sequence). V was pared by 1 base and J by 5 bases, with 14 bases between. The CDR3 DNA reads TGTGCCACCAGCAGAGCCGACGACAGCGGGGAGACCCAGTACTTC. Its translation is CATSRADDSGETQYF.

The DNA of the CDR3 is TGTGCCTGGAGTAATGGACAGGGGGGTGGCTACACCTTC. Protein: CAWSNGQGGGYTF. This chain uses TRBV30 with TRBJ1-2; 10 nucleotides line up with TRBD1. After removal of 2 bases from V and 7 bases from J, the junction contained 4 bases not matched to a gene. Germline V lookup: CDR1 GTSNPN, CDR2 SVGIG (reference sequence). This CDR3 has 13 amino acids.

This clone was found a few times. The chain joins TRBV6-5 to TRBJ1-1, with 8 bases that match TRBD1. Germline CDR1 is MNHEY and CDR2 is SVGAGI. The CDR3 runs 13 residues. V was clipped by 6 bases and J by 7 bases; unmatched bases: 7. CDR3 nucleotides: TGTGCCAGCAGCCTCGGGACAGGCTATGAAGCTTTCTTT. This encodes CASSLGTGYEAFF.

The rearrangement links TRBV27 to TRBJ2-5; D not resolved. This CDR3 contains 11 residues. V was cut by 6 bases and J by 2 bases, with 4 bases left in between. The germline CDR1 and CDR2 sequences are MNHEY and SMNVEV (reference sequence). CDR3 in DNA: TGTGCCAGCAGCTATCAAGAGACCCAGTACTTC. It is translated as CASSYQETQYF.

This chain connects TRBV7-9 to TRBJ2-1; TRBD1 agrees at 10 bases. V trimming: 1 base; J trimming: 4 bases; junction bases outside the gene matches: 4. The CDR3 length is 16 residues. Per germline, CDR1 SEHNR and CDR2 FQNEAQ (reference sequence). The CDR3 sequence is CASSLDGTGAYNEQFF. In DNA, the CDR3 is TGTGCCAGCAGCTTAGACGGGACAGGGGCATACAATGAGCAGTTCTTC.

Remarks on this clone: A read error may produce the germline difference seen at one junction end. V gene TRBV5-1 combines with J gene TRBJ2-6; TRBD1 aligns across 7 bases. Germline loops: CDR1 SGHRS, CDR2 YFSETQ. This CDR3 spans 17 amino acids. The CDR3 sequence is CASSSDRRPSGANALTF. The CDR3, as DNA: TGCGCCAGCAGCTCGGACAGGCGCCCCTCTGGGGCCAACGCCCTGACTTTC.

J is TRBJ1-1 and V is TRBV6-6, with a weak D call TRBD1 (5 bases). Between the trimmed V and J ends, which lost 2 bases and 5 bases, there was a span of 15 bases. Per germline, CDR1 MNHNY and CDR2 SVGAGI (reference sequence). The CDR3 covers 15 residues. The CDR3: CASSYGGGSTTEAFF. In DNA, the CDR3 is TGTGCCAGCAGTTACGGGGGGGGATCTACTACTGAAGCTTTCTTT.

This clone has a handful of counts. The genes are TRBV5-6 and TRBJ2-5, with 9 bases matching TRBD1. The J call may not be correct, given that the DNA end is closer to TRBJ2-7. CDR1 and CDR2 from the germline V gene are SGHDT and YYEEEE. The length of the CDR3 is 15 residues. This CDR3 is CASSPPWTGAHEQYF. In nucleotides, the CDR3 is TGTGCCAGCAGCCCCCCTTGGACAGGGGCCCACGAGCAGTACTTC.

The chain recombines TRBV28 with TRBJ1-1, with a tentative D call TRBD1 (5 bases). Trimming stripped 4 bases from V and 3 bases from J, with 15 bases between. Germline V gene lookup returns CDR1 MDHEN and CDR2 SYDVKM. The CDR3 runs 15 residues. The CDR3: CASSSPTAGYTEAFF. The CDR3 coding sequence is TGTGCCAGCAGTTCCCCGACAGCGGGATACACTGAAGCTTTCTTT.

In its sample, this clone was seen a few times. V gene TRBV30 combines with J gene TRBJ2-5; TRBD1 might be the D (6 bases). V lost 1 base and J lost 3, with 12 bases in between. Germline V gene lookup returns CDR1 GTSNPN and CDR2 SVGIG (reference sequence). The CDR3 covers 14 residues. Written as DNA, the CDR3 is TGTGCCTGGAGTGAACCGAAGGGGGAAGAGACCCAGTACTTC. It yields the protein CAWSEPKGEETQYF.

DNA of the CDR3: TGTGCCAGCAGCTTATTGCCAGGGGATTCCTATGGCTACACCTTC. The encoded protein is CASSLLPGDSYGYTF. This rearrangement joins TRBV7-9 to TRBJ1-2; D is possibly TRBD1 (6 bases). This CDR3 contains 15 residues. Germline V gene sequence: CDR1 SEHNR, CDR2 FQNEAQ (reference sequence). The V and J ends lost 2 bases and 4 bases respectively, with 14 bases between them.

This clone has just a few counts. The rearrangement links TRBV7-2 to TRBJ2-5; TRBD1 might be the D (5 bases). From germline, CDR1 is SGHTA and CDR2 FQGNSA. The length of the CDR3 is 13 residues. V dropped 8 bases and J dropped 0 bases, with 10 bases sitting between them. The CDR3 region has the DNA TGTGCCAGCTCGACAGTTTACCAAGAGACCCAGTACTTC. Its translation is CASSTVYQETQYF.

The chain carries TRBV19 and TRBJ1-1; unclear D gene. The CDR3 totals 14 residues. The V end lost 5 bases, the J end lost 11 bases, and 21 bases lay between the germline ends. Germline CDR1 and CDR2: LNHDA and SQIVND (reference sequence). The CDR3 is CASSLRESVGEAFF. In DNA, the CDR3 is TGTGCCAGTAGTCTGAGGGAGTCAGTCGGGGAGGCTTTCTTT. The full variable domain, in which reference TRBV19 and TRBJ1-1 provide the parts outside the CDR3, is DGGITQSPKYLFRKEGQNVTLSCEQNLNHDAMYWYRQDPGQGLRLIYYSQIVNDFQKGDIAEGYSVSREKKESFPLTVTSAQKNPTAFYLCASSLRESVGEAFFGQGTRLTVV.

This chain uses TRBV18 with TRBJ2-4; D is unclear. Per the germline V gene, CDR1 is KGHSH and CDR2 is LQKENI. CDR3 length: 15 residues. The germline V and J ends were trimmed by 2 bases and 0 bases, with 8 bases remaining between them. The CDR3 nucleotides read TGTGCCAGCTCACCAATCCTTAGAGCCAAAAACATTCAGTACTTC. It specifies CASSPILRAKNIQYF.

V gene TRBV10-3 combines with J gene TRBJ1-4; D is uncertain. Germline assignment: CDR1 ENHRY and CDR2 SYGVKD. The V gene lost 0 bases and the J gene lost 8 bases, with 16 bases spanning the gap. This CDR3 has 16 residues. The CDR3 bases are TGTGCCATCAGTGAGTCAAGCCCAGGTATTGGCGAAAAACTGTTTTTT. Translated, it gives CAISESSPGIGEKLFF.

The chain joins TRBV7-9 to TRBJ2-2; the D is unclear. V was shortened by 1 base and J by 6 bases, with 3 bases between the two germline ends. This CDR3 is built from 12 residues. Germline loops: CDR1 SEHNR, CDR2 FQNEAQ (reference sequence). The CDR3 nucleotides are TGTGCCAGCAGCTTAGTCTCCGGGGAGCTGTTTTTT. Its protein is CASSLVSGELFF. The entire variable domain, with the rest obtained from reference TRBV7-9 and TRBJ2-2, is as follows: DTGVSQNPRHKITKRGQNVTFRCDPISEHNRLYWYRQTLGQGPEFLTYFQNEAQLEKSRLLSDRFSAERPKGSFSTLEIQRTEQGDSAMYLCASSLVSGELFFGEGSRLTVL.

The chain uses TRBV30 and TRBJ2-1, with unresolved D. Trimming cost V 0 bases and J 9 bases, with 9 bases left between them. CDR3 length: 12 residues. Germline loops: CDR1 GTSNPN, CDR2 SVGIG (reference sequence). CDR3 residues: CAWSVGPREQFF. For the CDR3, the DNA is TGTGCCTGGAGTGTTGGGCCCCGTGAGCAGTTCTTC. Drawing the rest from reference TRBV30 and TRBJ2-1, the complete variable domain is SQTIHQWPATLVQPVGSPLSLECTVEGTSNPNLYWYRQAAGRGLQLLFYSVGIGQISSEVPQNLSASRPQDRQFILSSKKLLLSDSGFYLCAWSVGPREQFFGPGTRLTVL.